The TCR beta chain described here comes from a study of blood T cell repertoires in COVID-19. Germline CDR1 SGDLS, CDR2 YYNGEE. The CDR3 length is 16 residues. The ends lost 3 bases at V and 5 bases at J; junction bases unmatched: 7. Sequenced by immunoSEQ multiplex PCR; TCRdb stores in-frame clones only, minus some. Of approximately 12,000 clones listed, about 83% are singletons. The TCR comes from a man aged 40-49 years with active or convalescent COVID-19. The chain joins TRBV9 to TRBJ2-1, with 11 bases lining up with TRBD2. Material for sequencing was peripheral blood. The DNA for the CDR3 is TGTGCCAGCAGCGGGATGACTAGCGGGGTAGACAATGAGCAGTTCTTC. This encodes CASSGMTSGVDNEQFF.